The clone carrying this TCR beta chain was recorded many times. Its antigen remains unidentified. This sample is part of a study of blood T cells in healthy people across ages. Study-wide findings and caveats: Compared with aged donors, long-lived donors showed fewer expanded clones, suggesting selection. Researchers said unsorted PBMCs prevented a conclusive naive versus antigen-experienced comparison.

V gave up 4 bases and J gave up 0 bases; unmatched junction bases: 7. Germline CDR1 is SGHKS and CDR2 is YYEKEE (reference sequence). The CDR3 sequence is 15 residues long. The use of a sample-barcoded 5' primer and a J-beta primer mix characterized a second PCR of about 7 to 12 cycles. Via MiXCR, TCRdb re-called the 5' RACE reads, giving one row per CDR3 protein. In the table there are fewer than 1 million distinct CDR3 sequences, around 43% of which are singletons. The study drew donors from healthy Caucasian individuals in Russia aged 6 to 90. The sample taken for sequencing was blood. This TCR was recovered from a man aged 55 to 70 in good health. V usage is TRBV5-5 and J usage is TRBJ2-7; 7 bases fit TRBD2. CDR3 in amino acids: CASSLGLAVSYEQYF. For the CDR3, the DNA is TGTGCCAGCAGCCTTGGGCTAGCGGTCTCCTACGAGCAGTACTTC.